This is a list of T cell receptor beta chains from one sample in a study of blood T cell repertoires in COVID-19. Repertoires were generated with immunoSEQ multiplex PCR, while TCRdb's copy carries only in-frame clones and drops some. The data contain about 160,000 clones, 89% of them singletons. The sequencing sample was made of peripheral blood. The receptors here all came from a man between 60 and 75 years old with acute or convalescent COVID-19. The CDR3 runs from the conserved cysteine through the conserved F or W. Each record gives: D gene, V gene, clone size, J gene, CDR3 protein, CDR3 DNA. D genes are given only for firm matches. Some rows have no size entry. The others give once, few or many, or a class for an expanded clone.

>TRBD1|TRBV20-1|NA|TRBJ1-1
CSAVRGAAFF
TGCAGTGCTGTCAGGGGGGCAGCTTTCTTT
>NA|TRBV11-2|NA|TRBJ1-2
CASSLGLRDTPGYGYTF
TGTGCCAGCAGCTTAGGTCTCCGGGACACCCCGGGCTATGGCTACACCTTC
>NA|TRBV14|NA|TRBJ2-5
CASSQERQTQYF
TGTGCCAGCAGCCAGGAGCGACAGACCCAGTACTTC
>NA|TRBV7-9|NA|TRBJ2-2
CASSRRGTGELFF
TGTGCCAGCAGCCGGAGGGGTACCGGGGAGCTGTTTTTT
>TRBD1|TRBV11-3|NA|TRBJ1-3
CASSQGGTRNSGNTIYF
TGTGCCAGCAGCCAGGGGGGCACCCGGAACTCTGGAAACACCATATATTTT
>NA|TRBV25-1|NA|TRBJ1-6
CASSEYSSPLHF
TGTGCCAGCAGTGAATATAGTTCACCCCTCCACTTT
>TRBD1|TRBV28|NA|TRBJ1-2
CASSLGQGYGYTF
TGTGCCAGCAGCCTCGGACAGGGATATGGCTACACCTTC
>TRBD2|TRBV7-6|NA|TRBJ2-3
CASSSRLAGSTDTQYF
TGTGCCAGCAGCTCCAGACTAGCGGGGAGCACAGATACGCAGTATTTT
>NA|TRBV5-1|NA|TRBJ2-7
CASIEANSGEQYF
TGCGCCAGCATTGAGGCGAACTCGGGGGAGCAGTACTTC
>NA|TRBV7-9|NA|TRBJ1-2
CASSHSGVLNYGYTF
TGTGCCAGCAGTCATAGCGGAGTCCTAAACTATGGCTACACCTTC
>TRBD1|TRBV2|NA|TRBJ2-1
CASRQGAYNEQFF
TGTGCCAGTCGACAGGGGGCTTACAATGAGCAGTTCTTC
>NA|TRBV7-7|once|TRBJ1-5
CASSLGGLLYQPQHF
TGTGCTAGCAGCTTAGGGGGACTCCTATACCAGCCCCAGCATTTT
>NA|TRBV30|NA|TRBJ1-2
CAWSILNYGYTF
TGTGCCTGGAGTATTCTAAACTATGGCTACACCTTC
>NA|TRBV6-1|once|TRBJ1-5
CASSATGTHSNQPQHF
TGTGCCAGCAGTGCTACAGGGACACATAGCAATCAGCCCCAGCATTTT
>TRBD1|TRBV19|NA|TRBJ2-7
CASSIPQGAKVEQYF
TGTGCCAGTAGTATACCACAGGGGGCCAAGGTCGAGCAGTACTTC
>NA|TRBV20-1|NA|TRBJ2-7
CSARDNYEQYF
TGCAGTGCTAGAGACAACTACGAGCAGTACTTC
>NA|TRBV5-1|NA|TRBJ1-1
CASSFQGRNTEAFF
TGCGCCAGCAGCTTTCAGGGCAGGAACACTGAAGCTTTCTTT
>NA|TRBV19|NA|TRBJ1-5
CASSIGVNQPQHF
TGTGCCAGTAGTATCGGGGTGAATCAGCCCCAGCATTTT
>NA|TRBV7-8|NA|TRBJ2-1
CASSSGNEQFF
TGTGCCAGCAGCTCCGGCAATGAGCAGTTCTTC
>TRBD1|TRBV24-1|NA|TRBJ2-1
CATSTTGWDRVGNEQFF
TGTGCCACCAGTACCACCGGCTGGGACAGGGTAGGAAATGAGCAGTTCTTC
>TRBD1|TRBV6-5|NA|TRBJ1-5
CASSLQGGQPQHF
TGTGCCAGCAGCTTACAGGGGGGGCAGCCCCAGCATTTT
>NA|TRBV7-9|NA|TRBJ1-3
CASSQKSAGVRGNTIYF
TGTGCCAGCAGCCAAAAATCGGCAGGGGTTCGAGGAAACACCATATATTTT
>TRBD1|TRBV9|NA|TRBJ1-2
CASSTGQGDGYTF
TGTGCCAGCAGCACCGGACAGGGGGATGGCTACACCTTC
>NA|TRBV7-2|NA|TRBJ1-3
CASSPTAFSGNTIYF
TGTGCCAGCAGCCCGACAGCGTTCTCTGGAAACACCATATATTTT
>NA|TRBV25-1|NA|TRBJ1-1
CASSVWGSTEAFF
TGTGCCAGCAGTGTATGGGGCTCCACTGAAGCTTTCTTT
>NA|TRBV9|few|TRBJ2-1
CASSVSGSSYNEQFF
TGTGCCAGTAGCGTGAGCGGCAGCTCCTACAATGAGCAGTTCTTC
>NA|TRBV27|once|TRBJ1-2
CASSPQGGVVLRGYTF
TGTGCCAGCAGTCCTCAAGGCGGGGTTGTTCTTCGAGGCTACACCTTC
>NA|TRBV6-5|NA|TRBJ1-4
CASMRQASFNEKLFF
TGTGCCAGCATGAGACAGGCCAGTTTTAATGAAAAACTGTTTTTT
>NA|TRBV4-2|NA|TRBJ1-4
CASSQFNSLGGNEKLFF
TGTGCCAGCAGCCAATTTAACAGCCTCGGAGGGAATGAAAAACTGTTTTTT
>TRBD1|TRBV24-1|NA|TRBJ2-1
CATKGGTGSYNEQFF
TGTGCCACCAAGGGCGGGACAGGGAGTTACAATGAGCAGTTCTTC
>NA|TRBV6-5|NA|TRBJ1-2
CASILGRGFYGYTF
TGTGCCAGCATCCTAGGACGGGGGTTCTATGGCTACACCTTC
>NA|TRBV2|NA|TRBJ2-1
CASSDDFTQFF
TGTGCCAGCAGTGATGACTTTACTCAGTTCTTC
>TRBD2|TRBV4-2|NA|TRBJ2-2
CASSPRTSGGGTGELFF
TGTGCCAGCAGCCCCCGGACTAGCGGGGGTGGAACCGGGGAGCTGTTTTTT
>NA|TRBV6-5|NA|TRBJ1-2
CASRPDSHGYTF
TGTGCCAGCAGACCAGACAGCCATGGCTACACCTTC
>TRBD1|TRBV2|NA|TRBJ2-2
CASSWTGVNTGELFF
TGTGCCAGCAGCTGGACAGGGGTTAACACCGGGGAGCTGTTTTTT
>TRBD1|TRBV6-2/TRBV6-3|NA|TRBJ2-1
CASRYHGTGMNEQFF
TGTGCCAGCCGTTATCACGGGACAGGGATGAATGAGCAGTTCTTC
>NA|TRBV10-3|NA|TRBJ1-4
CAISVQGSEEKLFF
TGTGCCATCAGTGTTCAGGGCTCCGAGGAAAAACTGTTTTTT
>TRBD2|TRBV5-1|NA|TRBJ2-1
CASSPGGSYNEQFF
TGCGCCAGCAGCCCGGGGGGATCCTACAATGAGCAGTTCTTC
>TRBD2|TRBV6-5|NA|TRBJ2-7
CASSYGGGEQYF
TGTGCCAGCAGTTACGGGGGGGGCGAGCAGTACTTC
>NA|TRBV3-1/TRBV3-2|NA|TRBJ1-5
CASSHGKGGANQPQHF
TGTGCCAGCAGCCACGGGAAGGGGGGGGCCAATCAGCCCCAGCATTTT
>NA|TRBV2|NA|TRBJ1-2
CASIDRPSGGYTF
TGTGCCAGCATTGACAGGCCTTCTGGAGGCTACACCTTC
>NA|TRBV12-5|NA|TRBJ1-2
CASGLVPTGSYGYTF
TGTGCTAGTGGTTTGGTACCCACAGGGAGCTATGGCTACACCTTC
>TRBD1|TRBV4-1|NA|TRBJ1-6
CASSQDGQGLSPLHF
TGCGCCAGCAGCCAAGATGGACAGGGTCTTTCACCCCTCCACTTT
>NA|TRBV7-2|once|TRBJ1-5
CASSLEGGRDQPQHF
TGTGCCAGCAGCTTGGAGGGAGGAAGGGATCAGCCCCAGCATTTT
>NA|TRBV7-9|NA|TRBJ2-7
CASSSSRGKDEQYF
TGTGCCAGCAGCTCATCCCGGGGGAAGGACGAGCAGTACTTC